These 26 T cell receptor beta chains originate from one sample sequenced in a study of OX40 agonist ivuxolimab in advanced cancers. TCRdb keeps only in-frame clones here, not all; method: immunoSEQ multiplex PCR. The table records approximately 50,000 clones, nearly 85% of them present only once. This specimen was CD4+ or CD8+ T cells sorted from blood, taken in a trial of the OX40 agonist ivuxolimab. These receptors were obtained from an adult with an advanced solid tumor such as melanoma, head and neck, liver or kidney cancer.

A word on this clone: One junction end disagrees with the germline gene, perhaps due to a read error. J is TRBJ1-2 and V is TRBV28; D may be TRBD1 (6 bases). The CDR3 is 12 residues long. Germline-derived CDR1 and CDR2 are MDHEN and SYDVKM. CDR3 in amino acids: CASSFGGPVTHF. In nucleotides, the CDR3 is TGTGCCAGCAGTTTTGGGGGCCCGGTCACCCACTTC.

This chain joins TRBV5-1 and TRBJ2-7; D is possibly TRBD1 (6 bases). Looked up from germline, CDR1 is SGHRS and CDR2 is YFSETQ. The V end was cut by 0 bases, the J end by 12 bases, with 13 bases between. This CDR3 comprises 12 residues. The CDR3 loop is CASSLEGVSWYF. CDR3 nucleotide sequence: TGCGCCAGCAGCTTGGAGGGGGTTAGTTGGTACTTC. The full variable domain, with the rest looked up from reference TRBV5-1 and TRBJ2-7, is KAGVTQTPRYLIKTRGQQVTLSCSPISGHRSVSWYQQTPGQGLQFLFEYFSETQRNKGNFPGRFSGRQFSNSRSEMNVSTLELGDSALYLCASSLEGVSWYFGPGTRLTVT.

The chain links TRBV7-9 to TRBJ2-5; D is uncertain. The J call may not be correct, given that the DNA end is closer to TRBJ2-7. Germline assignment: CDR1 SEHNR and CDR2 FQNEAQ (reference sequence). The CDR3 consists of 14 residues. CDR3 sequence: CASSLGEINYEQYF. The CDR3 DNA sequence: TGTGCCAGCAGCTTAGGGGAAATTAACTACGAGCAGTACTTC.

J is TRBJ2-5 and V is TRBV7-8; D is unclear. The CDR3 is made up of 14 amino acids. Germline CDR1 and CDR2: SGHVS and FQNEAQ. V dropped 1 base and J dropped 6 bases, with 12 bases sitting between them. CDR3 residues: CASSLGPVWKTQYF. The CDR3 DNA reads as TGTGCCAGCAGCTTAGGCCCGGTATGGAAGACCCAGTACTTC.

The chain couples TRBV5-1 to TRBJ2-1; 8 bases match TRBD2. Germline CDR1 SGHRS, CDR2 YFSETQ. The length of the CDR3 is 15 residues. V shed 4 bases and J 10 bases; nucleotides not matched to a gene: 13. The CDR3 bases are TGCGCCAGCAGCACAGGAGCGGGGGTTAGGTGGGAGCAGTTCTTC. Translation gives CASSTGAGVRWEQFF.

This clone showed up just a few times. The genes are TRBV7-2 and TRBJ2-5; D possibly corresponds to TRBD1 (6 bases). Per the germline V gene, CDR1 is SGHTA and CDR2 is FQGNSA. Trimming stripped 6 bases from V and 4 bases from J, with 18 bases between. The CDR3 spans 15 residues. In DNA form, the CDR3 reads TGTGCCAGCAGTTTAAGCCCGGACAGAGCAGAGACCCAGTACTTC. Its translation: CASSLSPDRAETQYF.

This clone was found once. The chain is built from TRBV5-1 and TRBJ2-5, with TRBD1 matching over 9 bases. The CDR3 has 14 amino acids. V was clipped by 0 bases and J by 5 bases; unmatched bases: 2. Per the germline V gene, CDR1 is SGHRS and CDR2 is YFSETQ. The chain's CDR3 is CASSLGTGEETQYF. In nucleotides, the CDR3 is TGCGCCAGCAGCTTGGGGACAGGGGAGGAGACCCAGTACTTC.

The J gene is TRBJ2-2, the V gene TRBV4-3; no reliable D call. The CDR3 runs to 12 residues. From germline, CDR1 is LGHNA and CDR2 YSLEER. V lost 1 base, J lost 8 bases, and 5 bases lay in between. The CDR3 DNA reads TGCGCCAGCAGCCAAGCTATGGGGGAGCTGTTTTTT. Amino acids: CASSQAMGELFF.

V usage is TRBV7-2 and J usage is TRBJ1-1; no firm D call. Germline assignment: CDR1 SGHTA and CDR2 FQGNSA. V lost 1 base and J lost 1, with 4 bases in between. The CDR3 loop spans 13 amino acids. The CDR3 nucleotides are TGTGCCAGCAGCTTAGAACAGAACACTGAAGCTTTCTTT. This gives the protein CASSLEQNTEAFF.

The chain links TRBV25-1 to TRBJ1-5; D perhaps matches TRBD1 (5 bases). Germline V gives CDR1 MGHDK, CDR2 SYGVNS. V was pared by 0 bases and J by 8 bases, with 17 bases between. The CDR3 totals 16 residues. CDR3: CASSEYGNKRGKPQHF. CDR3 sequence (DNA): TGTGCCAGCAGTGAATATGGGAATAAGAGGGGAAAGCCCCAGCATTTT.

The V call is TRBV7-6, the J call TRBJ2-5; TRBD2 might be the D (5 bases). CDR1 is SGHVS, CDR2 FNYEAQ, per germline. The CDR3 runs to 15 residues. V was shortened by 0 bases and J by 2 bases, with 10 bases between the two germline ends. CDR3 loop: CASSLAGAVQETQYF. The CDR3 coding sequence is TGTGCCAGCAGCTTAGCGGGAGCGGTTCAAGAGACCCAGTACTTC.

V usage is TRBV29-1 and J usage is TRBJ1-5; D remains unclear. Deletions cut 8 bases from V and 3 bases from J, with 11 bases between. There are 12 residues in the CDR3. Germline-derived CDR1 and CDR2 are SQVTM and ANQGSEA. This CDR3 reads CSIGSPNQPQHF. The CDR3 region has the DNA TGCAGCATCGGAAGTCCCAATCAGCCCCAGCATTTT.

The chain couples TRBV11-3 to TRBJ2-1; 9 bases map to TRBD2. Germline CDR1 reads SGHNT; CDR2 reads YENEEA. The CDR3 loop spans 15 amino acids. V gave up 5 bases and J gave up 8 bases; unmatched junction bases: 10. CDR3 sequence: CASSPPASGEYEQFF. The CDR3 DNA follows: TGTGCCAGCAGCCCCCCAGCTAGCGGGGAGTATGAGCAGTTCTTC. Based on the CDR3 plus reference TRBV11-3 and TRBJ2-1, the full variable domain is EAGVVQSPRYKIIEKKQPVAFWCNPISGHNTLYWYLQNLGQGPELLIRYENEEAVDDSQLPKDRFSAERLKGVDSTLKIQPAELGDSAVYLCASSPPASGEYEQFFGPGTRLTVL.

CDR3 sequence reads: CASSDLAGAVYEQFF. In nucleotides, the CDR3 is TGTGCCAGCAGTGACTTAGCGGGGGCTGTCTATGAGCAGTTCTTC. V gene TRBV6-4 combines with J gene TRBJ2-1; 9 bases map to TRBD2. CDR3 length equals 15 residues. Trimming at V came to 1 base and at J to 8 bases, leaving 6 bases not matched to a gene. Per germline, CDR1 MRHNA and CDR2 SNTAGT.

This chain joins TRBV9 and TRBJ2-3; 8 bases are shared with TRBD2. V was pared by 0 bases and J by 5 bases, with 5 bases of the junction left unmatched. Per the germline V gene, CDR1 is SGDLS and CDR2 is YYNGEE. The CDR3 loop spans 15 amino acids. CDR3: CASSVGPGGGDTQYF. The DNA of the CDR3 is TGTGCCAGCAGCGTAGGCCCCGGGGGGGGAGATACGCAGTATTTT.

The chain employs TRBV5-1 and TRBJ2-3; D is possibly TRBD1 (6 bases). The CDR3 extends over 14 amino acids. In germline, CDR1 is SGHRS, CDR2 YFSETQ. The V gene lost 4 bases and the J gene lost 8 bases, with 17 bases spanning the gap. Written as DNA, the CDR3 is TGCGCCAGCAGCGGTCAGACAGGCGCCACTACGCAGTATTTT. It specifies CASSGQTGATTQYF.

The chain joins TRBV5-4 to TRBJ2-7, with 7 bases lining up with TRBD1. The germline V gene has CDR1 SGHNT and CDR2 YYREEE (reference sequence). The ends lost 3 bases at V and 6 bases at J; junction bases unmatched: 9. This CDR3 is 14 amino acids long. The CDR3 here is CASSSGTVFSEQYF. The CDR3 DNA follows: TGTGCCAGCAGCTCCGGGACAGTTTTCTCCGAGCAGTACTTC.

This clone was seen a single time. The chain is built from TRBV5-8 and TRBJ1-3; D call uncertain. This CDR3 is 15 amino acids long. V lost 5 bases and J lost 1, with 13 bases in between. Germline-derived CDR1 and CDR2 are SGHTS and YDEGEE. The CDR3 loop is CASSPRWSSGNTIYF. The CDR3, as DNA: TGTGCCAGCAGTCCTAGGTGGTCATCTGGAAACACCATATATTTT.

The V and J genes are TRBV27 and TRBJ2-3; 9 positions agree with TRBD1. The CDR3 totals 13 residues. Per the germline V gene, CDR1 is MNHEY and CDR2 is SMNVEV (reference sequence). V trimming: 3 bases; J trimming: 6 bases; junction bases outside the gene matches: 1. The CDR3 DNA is TGTGCCAGCAGTTTGGACAGGGGTGATACGCAGTATTTT. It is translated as CASSLDRGDTQYF.

The CDR3 nucleotides are TGTGCCAGCAGCTTCGACAGAGGGGACACTGAAGCTTTCTTT. Translating it yields CASSFDRGDTEAFF. V gene TRBV5-4 combines with J gene TRBJ1-1; TRBD1 is a possible D gene (5 bases). Germline CDR1 and CDR2: SGHNT and YYREEE (reference sequence). V lost 2 bases and J lost 3, with 11 bases in between. CDR3 length equals 14 residues.

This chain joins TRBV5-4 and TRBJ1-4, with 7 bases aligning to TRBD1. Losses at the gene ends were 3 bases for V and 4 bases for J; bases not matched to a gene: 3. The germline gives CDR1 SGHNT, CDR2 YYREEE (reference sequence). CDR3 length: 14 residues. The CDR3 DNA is TGTGCCAGCAGCTCTAGGGGGCATAATGAAAAACTGTTTTTT. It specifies CASSSRGHNEKLFF.

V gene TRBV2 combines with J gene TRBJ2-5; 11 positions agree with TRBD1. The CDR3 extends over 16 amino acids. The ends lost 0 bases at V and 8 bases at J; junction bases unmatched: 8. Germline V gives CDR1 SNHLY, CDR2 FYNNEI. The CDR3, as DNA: TGTGCCAGCAGTGAAGCCGGACAGGGGGCGGAGAGTACCCAGTACTTC. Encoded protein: CASSEAGQGAESTQYF.

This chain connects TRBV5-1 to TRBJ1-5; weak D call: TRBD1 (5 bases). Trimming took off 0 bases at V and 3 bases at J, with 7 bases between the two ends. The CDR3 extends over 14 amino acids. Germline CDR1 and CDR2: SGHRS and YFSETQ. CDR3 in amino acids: CASSLEGLNQPQHF. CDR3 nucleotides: TGCGCCAGCAGCTTGGAGGGGCTCAATCAGCCCCAGCATTTT.

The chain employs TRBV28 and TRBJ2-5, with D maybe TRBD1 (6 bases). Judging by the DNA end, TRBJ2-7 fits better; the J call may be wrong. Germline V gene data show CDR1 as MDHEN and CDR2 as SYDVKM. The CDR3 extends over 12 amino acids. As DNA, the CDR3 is TGTGCCAGCAGTCAACAGGGCCACGAGCAGTACTTC. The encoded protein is CASSQQGHEQYF.

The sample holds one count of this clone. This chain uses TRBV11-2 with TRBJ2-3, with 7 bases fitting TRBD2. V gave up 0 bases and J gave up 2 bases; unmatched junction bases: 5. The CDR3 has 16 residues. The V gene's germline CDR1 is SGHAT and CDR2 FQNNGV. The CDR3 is CASSLDQSGITDTQYF. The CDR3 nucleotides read TGTGCCAGCAGCTTAGATCAAAGCGGGATCACAGATACGCAGTATTTT.

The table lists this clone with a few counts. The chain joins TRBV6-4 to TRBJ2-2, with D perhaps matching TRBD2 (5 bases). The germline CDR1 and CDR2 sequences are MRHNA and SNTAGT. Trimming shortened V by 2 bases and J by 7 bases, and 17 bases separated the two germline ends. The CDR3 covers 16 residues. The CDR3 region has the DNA TGTGCCAGCAGTGACCAACCGGGATTATCGGGCGGGGAGCTGTTTTTT. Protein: CASSDQPGLSGGELFF.